This entry is about one T cell receptor (beta chain). Its specificity is unknown. These data are taken from a study of T cells in Graves' hyperthyroidism and ophthalmopathy. Study conclusions and caveats: For ophthalmopathy, model prediction preceded onset by a median around 7 months.

Using RNA transcripts as the source, TCR beta CDR3 regions were amplified. Primed by the HTBI set, a first-round RT-PCR was run on the TCR CDR3. One entry per CDR3 protein, called by TCRdb with MiXCR from the multiplex PCR reads. The repertoire holds a few hundred thousand distinct CDR3 sequences, about 15% seen once, with roughly 50% in the top ten. V was shortened by 4 bases and J by 5 bases, with 14 bases between the two germline ends. Per the germline V gene, CDR1 is SGHRS and CDR2 is YFSETQ. The CDR3 is 14 amino acids. This chain uses TRBV5-1 with TRBJ2-3, with TRBD1 as a possible D gene (5 bases). Sequencing was done on a sample of blood. The receptor was isolated from a woman in her sixties with Graves' ophthalmopathy. Here the CDR3 reads CASSPFTQEDTQYF. Written as DNA, the CDR3 is TGCGCCAGCAGCCCTTTCACACAGGAAGATACGCAGTATTTT.